The text below deals with one T cell receptor beta chain. Its specificity is unknown. This sample is part of a study of response to subunit inactivated influenza vaccine. The germline CDR1 and CDR2 sequences are DFQATT and SNEGSKA (reference sequence). V gave up 6 bases and J gave up 0 bases, with 11 bases separating them. The CDR3 has 13 amino acids. TCRdb re-derived calls from the RT-PCR reads in MiXCR, one entry per CDR3 protein. The table has 450,000 to 700,000 distinct CDR3 sequences, 14% seen once. Study-wide results and limits: Authors suggested few new T cells are recruited by each seasonal influenza vaccination.

This clonotype was obtained from a man aged 45-65 years who received an inactivated influenza vaccine. The chain combines TRBV20-1 with TRBJ1-1; the D gene is possibly TRBD1 (5 bases). This sample comprised PBMCs from blood, obtained 11 to 12 days after vaccination. CDR3 bases: TGCAGTGCAAAGACAGCTTTGAACACTGAAGCTTTCTTT. As protein: CSAKTALNTEAFF.